This TCR beta chain is from a study of identical twins. A universal primer binding site was introduced by template switching. The final cDNA contained unique molecular identifiers. TCRdb re-called the 5' RACE reads through MiXCR, storing one row per CDR3 protein. The data hold under 350,000 distinct CDR3 sequences, with 9.5% observed a single time. Findings of the study overall: Cross-sectional statistics underpinned the conclusions; the same donors were not followed.

This clonotype was recorded a few times. Its antigen is not known. The CDR3 contains 13 residues. From germline, CDR1 is WNHNN and CDR2 SYGVQD (reference sequence). Trimming removed 6 bases from V and 7 bases from J; junction bases left unmatched: 3. These data were also reused for a study on yellow fever vaccine responses in identical twins.

This TCR came from a woman under 30 in good health. The chain joins TRBV10-1 to TRBJ2-1; 10 nucleotides match TRBD2. The sequenced sample consisted of CD8+ T cells sorted from blood. CDR3 nucleotides: TGCGCCAGCAGGGCTAGCGGGAGTAATGAGCAGTTCTTC. Amino acids: CASRASGSNEQFF.